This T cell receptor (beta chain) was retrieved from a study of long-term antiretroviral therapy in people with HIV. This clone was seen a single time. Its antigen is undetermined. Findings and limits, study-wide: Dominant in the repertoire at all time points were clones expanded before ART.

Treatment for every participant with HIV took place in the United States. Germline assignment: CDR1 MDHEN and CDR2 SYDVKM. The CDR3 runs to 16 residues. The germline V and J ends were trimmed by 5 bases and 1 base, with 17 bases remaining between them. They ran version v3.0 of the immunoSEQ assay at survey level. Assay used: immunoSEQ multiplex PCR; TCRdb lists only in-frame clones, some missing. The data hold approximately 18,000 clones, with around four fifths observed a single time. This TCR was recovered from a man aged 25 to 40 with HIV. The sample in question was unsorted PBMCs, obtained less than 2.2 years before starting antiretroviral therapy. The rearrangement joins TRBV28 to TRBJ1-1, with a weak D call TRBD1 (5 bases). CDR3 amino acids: CASSPGGWQGNTEAFF. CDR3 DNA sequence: TGTGCCAGCAGTCCGGGGGGGTGGCAGGGGAACACTGAAGCTTTCTTT.